These 10 T cell receptor beta chains came from one sample sequenced in a study of blood T cell repertoires in COVID-19. Clones were sequenced by immunoSEQ multiplex PCR, and TCRdb holds only the in-frame ones, with some missing. Of around 140,000 clones in the sample, roughly four fifths were seen once. Sequenced sample: PBMCs or T cells enriched from blood (not recorded which). Receptors originate from a woman between 50 and 59 years old with acute COVID-19.

This rearrangement joins TRBV5-1 to TRBJ1-2; no clear D. Germline V gene data show CDR1 as SGHRS and CDR2 as YFSETQ. V lost 2 bases and J 4 bases, leaving 12 bases between the germline ends. The CDR3 has 14 residues. CDR3 loop: CASSFAGEGYGYTF. In DNA, the CDR3 is TGCGCCAGCAGCTTCGCCGGAGAAGGCTATGGCTACACCTTC.

CDR3 region: CATSRRWTAPRQNTEAFF. The CDR3 DNA is TGTGCCACCAGCAGAAGGTGGACAGCCCCCCGTCAGAACACTGAAGCTTTCTTT. V gene TRBV15 combines with J gene TRBJ1-1, with D possibly TRBD1 on 6 matching bases. The CDR3 is 18 residues long. V was shortened by 2 bases and J by 1 base, with 20 bases between the two germline ends. CDR1 and CDR2 from the germline V gene are LNHNV and YYDKDF (reference sequence).

The chain carries TRBV4-3 and TRBJ2-5; 7 positions agree with TRBD2. Trimming removed 4 bases from V and 2 bases from J; junction bases left unmatched: 10. Germline V gene lookup returns CDR1 LGHNA and CDR2 YSLEER. The CDR3 is 16 residues long. The CDR3 here is CASSPAGTGLQETQYF. CDR3 DNA sequence: TGCGCCAGCAGCCCAGCGGGGACGGGGTTGCAAGAGACCCAGTACTTC.

The chain uses TRBV7-6 and TRBJ2-5; D ambiguous. Trimming pared 5 bases from V and 1 base from J, leaving 5 bases between. The CDR3 sequence is 12 residues long. Germline lookup yields CDR1 SGHVS and CDR2 FNYEAQ. CDR3 sequence reads: CASSLLQETQYF. The CDR3, as DNA: TGTGCCAGCAGCCTACTCCAAGAGACCCAGTACTTC.

This rearrangement joins TRBV11-2 to TRBJ2-1, with D perhaps TRBD1 (5 bases). The CDR3 extends over 16 amino acids. From germline, CDR1 is SGHAT and CDR2 FQNNGV. V gave up 0 bases and J gave up 9 bases, with 18 bases separating them. CDR3 sequence (DNA): TGTGCCAGCAGCTTAGATGTTTCAGGGCGGATGGGTGAGCAGTTCTTC. Translation gives CASSLDVSGRMGEQFF.

The chain employs TRBV5-1 and TRBJ1-2; 8 nucleotides align to TRBD1. Germline V gene lookup returns CDR1 SGHRS and CDR2 YFSETQ. V dropped 4 bases and J dropped 7; count of bases not matched to a gene: 12. The CDR3 contains 15 residues. CDR3 nucleotides: TGCGCCAGCAGCACATACCAGGGGGCGGGTAGTGGCTACACCTTC. Translating it yields CASSTYQGAGSGYTF.

The chain recombines TRBV7-9 with TRBJ1-1; the match to TRBD1 covers 9 bases. Germline V CDR1 and CDR2: SEHNR, FQNEAQ (reference sequence). The CDR3 length is 14 residues. With 5 bases clipped from V and 3 bases from J, the junction kept 4 bases outside the gene matches. The DNA of the CDR3 is TGTGCCAGCAGCCCCTGGACAGGGGACACTGAAGCTTTCTTT. It is translated as CASSPWTGDTEAFF.

The V gene is TRBV5-4, the J gene TRBJ2-7; TRBD1 agrees at 9 bases. J lost 5 bases, V lost 1 base, and 4 bases had no gene match. The germline gives CDR1 SGHNT, CDR2 YYREEE (reference sequence). This CDR3 spans 14 amino acids. CDR3 DNA: TGTGCCAGCAGCTTGTCCGGGACAGGGAACGAGCAGTACTTC. It encodes CASSLSGTGNEQYF.

The chain couples TRBV19 to TRBJ2-4; D is undetermined. Trimming pared 5 bases from V and 6 bases from J, leaving 14 bases between. Germline CDR1 and CDR2: LNHDA and SQIVND (reference sequence). This CDR3 has 14 residues. CDR3 residues: CASSLASGGNIQYF. The CDR3 coding sequence is TGTGCCAGTAGTCTGGCCTCGGGTGGAAACATTCAGTACTTC.

The chain joins TRBV7-8 to TRBJ1-5; 7 nucleotides agree with TRBD1. The CDR3 has 18 amino acids. V was pared by 5 bases and J by 3 bases, with 16 bases of the junction left unmatched. CDR1 and CDR2 from the germline V gene are SGHVS and FQNEAQ. The CDR3 region has the DNA TGTGCCAGCAGCGAAGGGTTACAGGGGTCCTCTTTCAATCAGCCCCAGCATTTT. Translation gives CASSEGLQGSSFNQPQHF.